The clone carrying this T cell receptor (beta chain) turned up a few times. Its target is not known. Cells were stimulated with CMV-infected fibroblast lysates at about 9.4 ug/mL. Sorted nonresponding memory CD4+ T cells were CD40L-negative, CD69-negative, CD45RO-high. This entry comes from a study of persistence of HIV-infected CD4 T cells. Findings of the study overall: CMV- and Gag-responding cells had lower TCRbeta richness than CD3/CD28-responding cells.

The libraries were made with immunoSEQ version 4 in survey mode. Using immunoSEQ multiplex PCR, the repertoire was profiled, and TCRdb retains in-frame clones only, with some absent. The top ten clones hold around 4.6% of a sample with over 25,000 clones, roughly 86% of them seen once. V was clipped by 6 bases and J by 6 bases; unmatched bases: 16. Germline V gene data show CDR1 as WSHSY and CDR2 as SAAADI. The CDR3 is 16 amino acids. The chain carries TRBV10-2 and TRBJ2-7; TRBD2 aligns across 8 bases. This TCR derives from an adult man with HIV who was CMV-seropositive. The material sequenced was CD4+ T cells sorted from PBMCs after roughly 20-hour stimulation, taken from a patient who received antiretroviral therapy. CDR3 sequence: CASSSPGSGGVSEQYF. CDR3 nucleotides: TGCGCCAGCAGCTCCCCGGGGAGCGGGGGTGTTAGCGAGCAGTACTTC.